The rows below give T cell receptor beta chains drawn from one sample of a study of CD8 T cells in Susac syndrome. TCRdb reanalysed the immunoSEQ multiplex PCR reads using MiXCR and keeps one entry per CDR3 protein. Here the sample spans 400,000 to 550,000 distinct CDR3 sequences, 75% to 90% being singletons. The sequencing input was CD8+ T cells from PBMCs. The origin of the receptors is a human donor with multiple sclerosis. The CDR3 runs from the conserved cysteine through the conserved F or W. Fields, in order: V gene, clone size, J gene, D gene, CDR3 DNA, CDR3 protein. D genes are given only for firm matches. For some rows the clone size is stated as once, few or many, or as a class when expanded; others skip it.

TRBV5-1	.	TRBJ1-2	.	TGCGCCAGCAGCTTTGCTAGACAGAATCCTCTCTATGGCTACACCTTC	CASSFARQNPLYGYTF
TRBV27	once	TRBJ1-5	.	TGTGCCAGCAGTTTATCCTTTTCAGGCAATCAGCCCCAGCATTTT	CASSLSFSGNQPQHF
TRBV18	.	TRBJ2-4	.	TGTGCCAGCTCACGTGGCTCCCAGGGCAAAAACATTCAGTACTTC	CASSRGSQGKNIQYF
TRBV4-1	.	TRBJ2-7	.	TGCGCCAGCAGCCAACTATATTCTGGGCTCACATCCTACGAGCAGTACTTC	CASSQLYSGLTSYEQYF
TRBV6-1	.	TRBJ2-1	.	TGTGCCAGCAGTGAATGGGCGGGGAGCTCCTACAATGAGCAGTTCTTC	CASSEWAGSSYNEQFF
TRBV7-6	.	TRBJ2-7	.	TGTGCCAGCAGCTTGGGGGATCCGAAATTTTCCACCTACGAGCAGTACTTC	CASSLGDPKFSTYEQYF
TRBV20-1	.	TRBJ2-1	TRBD2	TGCAGTGCCGACCCGACTAGCGGGGCCGACAATGAGCAGTTCTTC	CSADPTSGADNEQFF
TRBV29-1	.	TRBJ1-1	TRBD1	TGCAGCGTTGAACGACAGGGTGGTAACACTGAAGCTTTCTTT	CSVERQGGNTEAFF
TRBV27	.	TRBJ2-1	TRBD1	TGTGCCAGCAGCCCACTAGGGGACAGTTTCTACAATGAGCAGTTCTTC	CASSPLGDSFYNEQFF
TRBV3-1	.	TRBJ2-7	.	TGTGCCAGCAGCCCCAGGGAACCCGCGACTTACGAGCAGTACTTC	CASSPREPATYEQYF
TRBV27	.	TRBJ2-1	TRBD2	TGTGCCAGCAGTTTATTGGGGGGAGGGGACAATGAGCAGTTCTTC	CASSLLGGGDNEQFF
TRBV5-1	.	TRBJ2-7	TRBD1	TGCGCCAGCAGCCGGGACAGGGGGGACTACGAGCAGTACTTC	CASSRDRGDYEQYF
TRBV30	.	TRBJ2-7	TRBD2	TGTGCCTGGACGGGGACTAGCGGGCCTGTTTTCTACGAGCAGTACTTC	CAWTGTSGPVFYEQYF
TRBV4-2	.	TRBJ1-5	.	TGTGCCAGCAGCCAAGATCCTGCGAGCAATCAGCCCCAGCATTTT	CASSQDPASNQPQHF
TRBV2	.	TRBJ2-1	.	TGTGCCCAACCGGGACGGGGGTACAATGAGCAGTTCTTC	CAQPGRGYNEQFF
TRBV5-6	few	TRBJ2-7	.	TGTGCCAGCAGCTTGAATGGGGCAGCCTCCTACGAGCAGTACTTC	CASSLNGAASYEQYF
TRBV7-8	.	TRBJ2-1	TRBD2	TGTGCCAGCAATCGAGTAGCGGGGGGATTAACTTACAATGAGCAGTTCTTC	CASNRVAGGLTYNEQFF
TRBV6-5	once	TRBJ2-5	TRBD2	TGTGCCAGCAGTTCCTTCGGGGGGAACCCCCGGGAGACCCAGTACTTC	CASSSFGGNPRETQYF
TRBV4-1	.	TRBJ2-7	.	TGCGCCAGCAGCCCCTCCTTGGGGACGACGGCGGGGGAGCAGTACTTC	CASSPSLGTTAGEQYF
TRBV5-1	.	TRBJ2-2	.	TGCGCCAGCAGCCCCCGTTGGGGGAACACCGGGGAGCTGTTTTTT	CASSPRWGNTGELFF
TRBV2	.	TRBJ1-1	.	TGTGCCAGCAGAGGTCCGGGATCGAACACTGAAGCTTTCTTT	CASRGPGSNTEAFF
TRBV11-1	.	TRBJ2-3	.	TGTGCCAGCAGCTCTCCCCGGGACAACCCTTCCACCTACACAGATACGCAGTATTTT	CASSSPRDNPSTYTDTQYF
TRBV29-1	.	TRBJ1-2	.	TGCAGCGTTGAACATGGTATCTGGGGCTACACCTTC	CSVEHGIWGYTF
TRBV6-1	few	TRBJ2-5	.	TGTGCCAGCACCTCCGGGGTAGAGACCCAGTACTTC	CASTSGVETQYF
TRBV6-1	.	TRBJ2-7	TRBD2	TGTGCCAGCAGTGAAAGGCTAGCGGGTAGCTCCTACGAGCAGTACTTC	CASSERLAGSSYEQYF